This T cell receptor beta chain was recorded in a study of siplizumab effects on memory and regulatory T cells. A word on this clone: Its antigen is undetermined.

Regarding the study as a whole: Naive T cells looked more diverse than memory cells, and they looked like major contributors to the alloresponse. Where siplizumab was present, mappable alloreactive CD4+ clones averaged approximately 73% Treg-derived, compared with approximately 29% in controls. Roughly 80-97% of proliferating CD4+ or CD8+ clones defied assignment to a naive or memory phenotype. Of the alloreactive clones, only a minor fraction mapped to unstimulated subsets.

The data were produced by immunoSEQ multiplex PCR, yet TCRdb's version contains in-frame clones alone and is incomplete. The table lists about 50,000 clones, over 85% of them singletons, with 15% to 20% in the top ten. Germline V gives CDR1 SNHLY, CDR2 FYNNEI. The V gene end was trimmed by 4 bases and the J gene end by 3 bases; junction bases not matched to a gene: 7. The CDR3 loop spans 16 amino acids. V usage is TRBV2 and J usage is TRBJ1-2; TRBD1 agrees at 11 bases. Material: CD8+ T cells sorted from blood. The clonotype originates from a human donor in good health. This CDR3 is CASSGPRDRGDYGYTF. As DNA, the CDR3 is TGTGCCAGCAGTGGTCCCAGGGACAGGGGGGACTATGGCTACACCTTC.